The clone carrying this T cell receptor (beta chain) has only a few counts. Antigen specificity is unknown. The sample is drawn from a study of cytomegalovirus exposure and HLA in healthy donors. This CDR3 is built from 15 residues. Trimming left V 5 bases short and J 1 base short, with 14 bases between. CDR1 is MNHNS, CDR2 SASEGT, per germline. Study results and caveats: Altogether, 150 or so TCR beta chains were recorded as cytomegalovirus-associated.

Researchers ran the PCR with 60 Vbeta and 13 Jbeta primers. The protocol was immunoSEQ multiplex PCR, while the TCRdb copy is restricted to in-frame clones and leaves out a portion. This sample has 90,000 to 100,000 clones, with roughly three quarters found just once. The chain combines TRBV6-1 with TRBJ1-1; D gene uncertain. Sequenced sample: PBMCs. The TCR sequence derives from a female donor in good health and CMV-seronegative. The CDR3 DNA is TGTGCCAGCAGTCCCGAGCCAGGTAGGAACACTGAAGCTTTCTTT. Residues: CASSPEPGRNTEAFF.